This T cell receptor (beta chain) was profiled in a study of blood T cell repertoires in COVID-19. In the original workflow: Estimates of nucleated cell counts were drawn from the amplification of reference gene primers. Sequenced by immunoSEQ multiplex PCR; TCRdb stores in-frame clones only, minus some. V, J and clone size are those of that table, while D and trimming were read from the DNA. This table holds 120,000 or so clones, around four fifths found once. Specimen: peripheral blood. The source is a human donor in a cohort sampled during active COVID-19.

The CDR3 is CASRADSNTGELFF. The CDR3 nucleotides read TGTGCCAGCAGGGCGGACTCGAACACCGGGGAGCTGTTTTTT. The chain carries TRBV7-6 and TRBJ2-2; TRBD2 might be the D (5 bases). V gave up 6 bases and J gave up 0 bases, with 8 bases separating them. The CDR3 length is 14 residues. Germline CDR1 is SGHVS and CDR2 is FNYEAQ.